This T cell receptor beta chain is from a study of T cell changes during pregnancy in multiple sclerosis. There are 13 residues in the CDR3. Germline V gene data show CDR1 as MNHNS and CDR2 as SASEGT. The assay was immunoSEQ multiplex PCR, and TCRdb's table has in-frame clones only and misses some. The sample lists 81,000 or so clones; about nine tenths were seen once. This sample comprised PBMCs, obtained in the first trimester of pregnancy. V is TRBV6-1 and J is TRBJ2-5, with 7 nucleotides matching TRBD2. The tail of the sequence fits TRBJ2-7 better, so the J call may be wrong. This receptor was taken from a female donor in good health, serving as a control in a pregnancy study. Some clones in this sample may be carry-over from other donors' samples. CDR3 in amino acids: CASSDAGRYEQYF. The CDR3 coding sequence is TGTGCCAGCAGTGACGCCGGGAGGTACGAGCAGTACTTC.